The 31 T cell receptor beta chains presented below share a single source sample, sequenced in a study of cytomegalovirus exposure and HLA in healthy donors (dated by TCRdb to the late 2010s). Library preparation used the immunoSEQ multiplex PCR assay. A mixture of 60 forward primers for TCR Vbeta segments and 13 reverse primers for TCR Jbeta segments was used in the multiplex PCR. TCRdb stores this immuneACCESS table with in-frame sequences only. Part of the clones is absent; in the studies checked, under half of the shortfall reflects unresolved V genes, and no reason is known for the rest. The sample table contains about 150,000 clones; only one count was recorded for 65% to 90% of them. The leading ten clones occupy under 7.5% of the sample. The sample was PBMCs. These TCRs come from a middle-aged man in good health and CMV-seropositive.

The J gene is TRBJ1-1, the V gene TRBV27, with D possibly matching TRBD1 (6 bases). V was trimmed by 3 bases and J by 2 bases, leaving 10 bases between them. Germline values: CDR1 MNHEY, CDR2 SMNVEV (reference sequence). The CDR3 is made up of 14 amino acids. The CDR3 protein is CASSFRGRNTEAFF. In nucleotides, the CDR3 is TGTGCCAGCAGTTTCAGGGGACGAAACACTGAAGCTTTCTTT.

The chain carries TRBV5-1 and TRBJ2-7; 7 bases are shared with TRBD1. Per germline, CDR1 SGHRS and CDR2 YFSETQ. J was trimmed by 0 bases and V by 2 bases; bases with no gene match: 5. The CDR3 extends over 15 amino acids. CDR3 DNA sequence: TGCGCCAGCAGCTTAGGGACAGCGAGCTCCTACGAGCAGTACTTC. It codes for CASSLGTASSYEQYF.

The genes are TRBV19 and TRBJ1-1; tentatively, D is TRBD1 (6 bases). Germline CDR1 and CDR2: LNHDA and SQIVND (reference sequence). V lost 3 bases and J 7 bases, leaving 15 bases between the germline ends. This CDR3 comprises 14 residues. CDR3 protein: CASSIMATGHEAFF. CDR3 DNA: TGTGCCAGTAGTATTATGGCCACGGGACATGAAGCTTTCTTT.

The V gene is TRBV11-2, the J gene TRBJ2-7; perhaps TRBD1 as D (7 bases). This CDR3 comprises 14 residues. Germline V gene data show CDR1 as SGHAT and CDR2 as FQNNGV. V was trimmed by 4 bases and J by 1 base, leaving 11 bases between them. The CDR3 is CASSSTGTSYEQYV. CDR3 coding DNA: TGTGCCAGCAGCTCGACAGGGACTTCCTACGAGCAGTACGTC.

The chain combines TRBV7-9 with TRBJ2-3, with 8 bases aligning to TRBD1. J lost 1 base, V lost 1 base, and 4 bases had no gene match. The CDR3 is made up of 16 amino acids. Germline V gives CDR1 SEHNR, CDR2 FQNEAQ (reference sequence). Here the CDR3 reads CASSLGQGARTDTQYF. The CDR3 bases are TGTGCCAGCAGCTTAGGCCAGGGGGCGCGCACAGATACGCAGTATTTT.

This chain joins TRBV30 and TRBJ2-2, with D perhaps matching TRBD2 (6 bases). Germline assignment: CDR1 GTSNPN and CDR2 SVGIG (reference sequence). The CDR3 runs 14 residues. This CDR3 reads CATRKAGWTGELFF. CDR3 DNA: TGTGCTACACGGAAGGCGGGATGGACCGGGGAGCTGTTTTTT. Combining the CDR3 with reference TRBV30 and TRBJ2-2 gives the whole variable domain SQTIHQWPATLVQPVGSPLSLECTVEGTSNPNLYWYRQAAGRGLQLLFYSVGIGQISSEVPQNLSASRPQDRQFILSSKKLLLSDSGFYLCATRKAGWTGELFFGEGSRLTVL.

This rearrangement joins TRBV29-1 to TRBJ1-5; tentative D call: TRBD1 (6 bases). This CDR3 comprises 14 residues. The germline V gene has CDR1 SQVTM and CDR2 ANQGSEA. The V gene lost 5 bases and the J gene lost 0 bases, with 11 bases spanning the gap. The CDR3 DNA follows: TGCAGCGTTTCGGACAGTTATAGCAATCAGCCCCAGCATTTT. Protein sequence: CSVSDSYSNQPQHF.

The chain is built from TRBV11-2 and TRBJ2-7; 10 nucleotides agree with TRBD1. This CDR3 contains 16 residues. The germline CDR1 and CDR2 sequences are SGHAT and FQNNGV. The trim removed 5 bases at V and 1 base at J, leaving 8 bases unmatched. CDR3 in amino acids: CASSLPRDRGSYEQYV. The CDR3, as DNA: TGTGCCAGCAGCCTCCCCCGGGACAGGGGATCCTACGAGCAGTACGTC.

The chain links TRBV6-5 to TRBJ2-1, with D unclear. Germline V gene sequence: CDR1 MNHEY, CDR2 SVGAGI. Trimming stripped 2 bases from V and 1 base from J, with 6 bases between. This CDR3 has 14 amino acids. The CDR3: CASSYRGSYNEQFF. The CDR3 nucleotides are TGTGCCAGCAGTTACCGCGGATCCTACAATGAGCAGTTCTTC.

This clone was detected only once. The J gene is TRBJ1-1, the V gene TRBV7-9; the D is unclear. Germline CDR1 SEHNR, CDR2 FQNEAQ (reference sequence). This CDR3 contains 17 residues. V was shortened by 1 base and J by 1 base, with 16 bases between the two germline ends. This chain's CDR3 is CASSLVRLGGRNTEAFF. The DNA of the CDR3 is TGTGCCAGCAGCTTAGTGAGGCTCGGAGGCCGGAACACTGAAGCTTTCTTT.

The chain is built from TRBV19 and TRBJ1-5; the D is unclear. V lost 2 bases, J lost 7 bases, and 9 bases lay in between. Germline V CDR1 and CDR2: LNHDA, SQIVND (reference sequence). The CDR3 runs to 13 residues. The CDR3 region is CASSINSGQPQHF. DNA for the CDR3: TGTGCCAGTAGTATAAACTCCGGGCAGCCCCAGCATTTT.

This rearrangement joins TRBV11-2 to TRBJ1-6, with no clear D. The CDR3 is 15 residues long. V gave up 0 bases and J gave up 7 bases, with 10 bases separating them. Germline CDR1 is SGHAT and CDR2 is FQNNGV. The CDR3 bases are TGTGCCAGCAGCTTAGAGTGGCTGCAGAATTCACCCCTCCACTTT. It codes for CASSLEWLQNSPLHF.

This clone was detected only a few times. The chain links TRBV14 to TRBJ2-5; TRBD1 matches 8 bases. V gave up 2 bases and J gave up 6 bases; unmatched junction bases: 11. This CDR3 has 16 amino acids. CDR1 is SGHDN and CDR2 is FVKESK in the germline V gene. CDR3 protein: CASSQTGQGDGKTQYF. In DNA form, the CDR3 reads TGTGCCAGCAGCCAAACAGGACAGGGCGATGGGAAGACCCAGTACTTC.

Note on this clone: The identical CDR3 is also encoded by other nucleotide sequences in the sample. V and J are TRBV18 and TRBJ1-1; a weak D match, TRBD1 (6 bases). The CDR3 runs to 14 residues. Per germline, CDR1 KGHSH and CDR2 LQKENI. The V end was cut by 3 bases, the J end by 1 base, with 9 bases between. The CDR3 DNA sequence: TGTGCCAGCTCACCCTCGACAGGGAACACTGAAGCTTTCTTT. Translating gives CASSPSTGNTEAFF.

The chain joins TRBV5-1 to TRBJ2-3, with D unclear. CDR1 is SGHRS and CDR2 is YFSETQ in the germline V gene. V lost 0 bases, J lost 3 bases, and 11 bases lay in between. This CDR3 comprises 15 residues. CDR3 residues: CASSLAMRETDTQYF. The DNA of the CDR3 is TGCGCCAGCAGCTTGGCCATGCGAGAGACAGATACGCAGTATTTT.

The chain combines TRBV5-6 with TRBJ1-1; D is undetermined. From germline, CDR1 is SGHDT and CDR2 YYEEEE. The CDR3 runs to 15 residues. Trimming pared 0 bases from V and 5 bases from J, leaving 14 bases between. In DNA form, the CDR3 reads TGTGCCAGCAGCTTGGGAGGGAAGCGCGGGACTGAAGCTTTCTTT. Translating it yields CASSLGGKRGTEAFF.

This chain joins TRBV4-1 and TRBJ2-1, with D hard to call. CDR1 and CDR2 from the germline V gene are MGHRA and YSYEKL. This CDR3 spans 15 amino acids. Between the trimmed V and J ends, which lost 0 bases and 4 bases, there was a span of 10 bases. This CDR3 is CASSQDELAYNEQFF. CDR3 coding DNA: TGCGCCAGCAGCCAAGATGAATTGGCTTACAATGAGCAGTTCTTC.

In DNA, the CDR3 is TGTGCCAGCAGCTTGGCTCTCTACAGGTACCAAGAGACCCAGTACTTC. Protein product: CASSLALYRYQETQYF. This sequence joins TRBV5-8 and TRBJ2-5; maybe TRBD1 (5 bases). Trimming shortened V by 0 bases and J by 0 bases, and 12 bases separated the two germline ends. The germline V gene encodes CDR1 SGHTS and CDR2 YDEGEE. This CDR3 spans 16 amino acids.

The CDR3 sequence: CASSRQGAGEKLFF. The CDR3 DNA is TGTGCCAGTAGTCGACAGGGGGCGGGGGAAAAACTGTTTTTT. This rearrangement joins TRBV19 to TRBJ1-4; TRBD1 matches at 10 bases. Looked up from germline, CDR1 is LNHDA and CDR2 is SQIVND (reference sequence). Losses at the gene ends were 5 bases for V and 8 bases for J; bases not matched to a gene: 5. The CDR3 is made up of 14 amino acids.

This chain joins TRBV28 and TRBJ1-1; a possible D gene is TRBD1 (6 bases). The CDR3 extends over 16 amino acids. Germline-derived CDR1 and CDR2 are MDHEN and SYDVKM. V was clipped by 3 bases and J by 0 bases, with 14 bases between them. The CDR3 region is CASSFPLRGMNTEAFF. The CDR3 DNA reads as TGTGCCAGCAGTTTCCCACTGAGGGGGATGAACACTGAAGCTTTCTTT.

This clone turned up a few times. In DNA form, the CDR3 reads TGTGCCAGCAGCTTATTGTTACCAGGGGGAGACACCGGGGAGCTGTTTTTT. It codes for CASSLLLPGGDTGELFF. V is TRBV7-6 and J is TRBJ2-2, with TRBD1 matching 7 bases. There are 17 residues in the CDR3. V trimming: 2 bases; J trimming: 3 bases; junction bases outside the gene matches: 9. Germline CDR1 SGHVS, CDR2 FNYEAQ.

The V call is TRBV18, the J call TRBJ2-2, with 15 bases that match TRBD2. CDR1 is KGHSH, CDR2 LQKENI, per germline. V trimming: 5 bases; J trimming: 0 bases; junction bases outside the gene matches: 4. This CDR3 region has 18 residues. CDR3 in DNA: TGTGCCAGCTCAACGGGACTAGCGGGGGGAACGAACACCGGGGAGCTGTTTTTT. It codes for CASSTGLAGGTNTGELFF. Complete variable domain (other parts from reference TRBV18 and TRBJ2-2): NAGVMQNPRHLVRRRGQEARLRCSPMKGHSHVYWYRQLPEEGLKFMVYLQKENIIDESGMPKERFSAEFPKEGPSILRIQQVVRGDSAAYFCASSTGLAGGTNTGELFFGEGSRLTVL.

This clone was recorded a few times. The chain links TRBV21-1 to TRBJ1-6; TRBD1 is taken as the D call from the table, unchecked against the DNA. TRBV21-1 is a documented pseudogene. This CDR3 spans 14 amino acids. CDR3 in amino acids: CASTRDRVESPLHF. In nucleotides, the CDR3 is TGTGCCAGCACTAGGGACAGGGTGGAATCACCCCTCCACTTT.

The CDR3 region has the DNA TGTGCCAGCAGCTTACAGTCCTACGAGCAGTACTTC. This codes for CASSLQSYEQYF. This chain uses TRBV5-5 with TRBJ2-7; D not certain. Germline CDR1 is SGHKS and CDR2 is YYEKEE (reference sequence). CDR3 size: 12 residues. The V end was cut by 2 bases, the J end by 1 base, with 4 bases between.

This clone was seen just once. Other DNA sequences in the sample encode the same CDR3. V and J are TRBV27 and TRBJ1-5; weak D call: TRBD1 (5 bases). There are 14 residues in the CDR3. V dropped 2 bases and J dropped 4 bases, with 9 bases sitting between them. Germline V lookup: CDR1 MNHEY, CDR2 SMNVEV (reference sequence). DNA for the CDR3: TGTGCCAGCAGTTTAAGGCAGGGTAATCAGCCCCAGCATTTT. Translating it yields CASSLRQGNQPQHF.

The chain joins TRBV5-1 to TRBJ2-5; D is undetermined. V lost 4 bases, J lost 5 bases, and 24 bases lay in between. There are 17 residues in the CDR3. CDR1 is SGHRS and CDR2 is YFSETQ in the germline V gene. The CDR3 is CASSPLIGEAAVETQYF. DNA for the CDR3: TGCGCCAGCAGCCCCCTAATTGGCGAGGCCGCGGTGGAGACCCAGTACTTC. Full variable domain (missing parts from reference TRBV5-1 and TRBJ2-5): KAGVTQTPRYLIKTRGQQVTLSCSPISGHRSVSWYQQTPGQGLQFLFEYFSETQRNKGNFPGRFSGRQFSNSRSEMNVSTLELGDSALYLCASSPLIGEAAVETQYFGPGTRLLVL.

The chain links TRBV10-3 to TRBJ1-2; 8 bases agree with TRBD1. The CDR3 runs 14 residues. Germline trimming cut 6 bases from V and 6 bases from J; bases unmatched to any gene: 9. Germline assignment: CDR1 ENHRY and CDR2 SYGVKD. CDR3 sequence (DNA): TGTGCCATCAGCCTAGGACAGGGAAGGAATGGCTACACCTTC. Amino acid sequence: CAISLGQGRNGYTF.

V and J are TRBV19 and TRBJ1-4, with 7 positions matching TRBD1. J lost 5 bases, V lost 4 bases, and 7 bases had no gene match. The CDR3 consists of 15 residues. Germline-derived CDR1 and CDR2 are LNHDA and SQIVND (reference sequence). The CDR3, as DNA: TGTGCCAGTAGTAGGGGGACAGTGGGAAATGAAAAACTGTTTTTT. This sequence encodes CASSRGTVGNEKLFF.

Only a few counts were recorded for this clone. The J gene is TRBJ2-5, the V gene TRBV7-7, with TRBD1 as a possible D gene (5 bases). The CDR3 contains 15 residues. CDR1 SSHAT and CDR2 FNYEAQ come from the germline V gene (reference sequence). V dropped 1 base and J dropped 5 bases, with 14 bases sitting between them. CDR3 region: CASSLGTSVGETQYF. CDR3 sequence (DNA): TGTGCCAGCAGCTTAGGGACATCGGTCGGGGAGACCCAGTACTTC.

The rearrangement uses TRBV5-1 and TRBJ2-5; D is ambiguous. Germline CDR1 and CDR2: SGHRS and YFSETQ. There are 15 residues in the CDR3. Trimming left V 0 bases short and J 1 base short, with 10 bases between. The CDR3 protein is CASSLAGASQETQYF. Written as DNA, the CDR3 is TGCGCCAGCAGCTTGGCGGGTGCCTCCCAAGAGACCCAGTACTTC. The whole variable domain, filled in from reference TRBV5-1 and TRBJ2-5, reads KAGVTQTPRYLIKTRGQQVTLSCSPISGHRSVSWYQQTPGQGLQFLFEYFSETQRNKGNFPGRFSGRQFSNSRSEMNVSTLELGDSALYLCASSLAGASQETQYFGPGTRLLVL.

Points on this clone: An end of the junction does not agree with germline; a read error may underlie this. V and J are TRBV7-3 and TRBJ2-7; D might be TRBD1 (6 bases). Germline CDR1 SGHTA, CDR2 FQGTGA. The CDR3 runs to 13 residues. The CDR3 region is CSSSYSQGLEQYF. Written as DNA, the CDR3 is TGTTCCAGCAGCTACTCACAGGGCCTAGAGCAGTACTTC.